This T cell receptor beta chain derives from a study of shared clonotypes between healthy human individuals. The study's findings and limits: Non-shared clonotypes showed lower generation probabilities than clonotypes common to all four donors. Blood was the only sampled material, and tissue repertoires likely differ.

Points on this clone: Antigen: not known.

Naive CD8 isolation took CD45RO-negative cells positively selected for CCR7 and excluded terminally differentiated effector memory CD45RA+ cells. Everyone who donated was a Caucasian adult who lived in Nashville, Tennessee. Authors' data handling: Junction-only sequences produced by ImmunoSEQ had no quality scores, so filtering differed. Clones were sequenced by immunoSEQ multiplex PCR, and TCRdb holds only the in-frame ones, with some missing. V, J and clone size were drawn from that table, and D and trimming were deduced from the DNA. There are about 580,000 clones in the sample; roughly 98% occur only once, and approximately 0.3% lies in the top ten. Input material: naive CD8+ T cells sorted from blood. The source of this sequence is a man aged 30-40 years in good health.

The CDR3 sequence: CASSLVSADRSSYEQYF. The CDR3 DNA sequence: TGTGCCAGCAGCTTAGTTTCAGCCGACAGAAGCTCCTACGAGCAGTACTTC. J is TRBJ2-7 and V is TRBV7-9; tentatively, D is TRBD1 (5 bases). CDR1 is SEHNR, CDR2 FQNEAQ, per germline (reference sequence). The CDR3 is 17 amino acids. V lost 1 base and J 0 bases, leaving 16 bases between the germline ends.